The source of this TCR beta chain is a study of T cell responses to AZD1222 COVID-19 vaccine (dated by TCRdb to the early 2020s). Background for the entire study: TCR sequencing covered over 230 trial participants: 200 to 220 given two doses of AZD1222 and approximately 25 given two doses of MenACWY control vaccine. Enrollment into the trials was organized by age into subgroups of 18-55, 56-69 and 70-plus years, and those subgroups contained about 150, 27 and 61 TCR-sequenced participants, respectively.

This clone has a single count. The antigen it binds to is not known. Nothing much larger sits one base from this clone, and base qualities are not available. The CDR3 regions of human TCRbeta chains were analyzed by immunosequencing. In the original analysis: Repertoire TCRs were matched against a reference library of SARS-CoV-2-specific TCRs generated with the MIRA antigen-specificity platform. Breadth meant the fraction of unique TCRs that were SARS-CoV-2-associated, whereas depth meant the fraction of total T cells that were SARS-CoV-2-associated. Using the MIRA data, each spike-specific TCR was assigned both to the spike region to which the TCR was reactive and to a CD4 or CD8 class. Log10-transformed breadth and depth values were compared by one-way ANOVA with Sidak's multiple comparisons tests. In TCRdb, the immuneACCESS table is reduced to in-frame sequences with V and J assigned. These tables do not hold every clone; where another copy was compared, an unresolved V gene accounts for under half, and the others remain unexplained. The V and J calls and clone size come from that table; D and trimming were worked out from the DNA. Here the sample has approximately 140,000 clones; about 90% occur a single time. The ten most abundant clones make up over 8.5% of the sample.

CDR1 and CDR2, per the germline V gene, are SQVTM and ANQGSEA. V lost 4 bases and J lost 2 bases; the stretch between them is 14 bases long. From the cysteine through the phenylalanine, the CDR3 covers 14 amino acids. Of all the DNA, just the CDR3 is kept, 42 bases in frame from base 1. The time point label corresponds to: about 28 days (+/-7) after the second vaccine dose. AZD1222 recipients given second doses at about 4 weeks or at about 12 weeks were pooled, since spike-specific TCR depth and breadth were not found to differ between the two schedules. The vaccinee samples were drawn from two UK trials, COV001 and COV002, one of which was a single-blind randomized controlled phase 2/3 trial testing AZD1222 (ChAdOx1 nCoV-19) in healthy adults. Trial participant PBMC samples were collected at day 0 and day 28 after the second dose for TCRbeta chain sequencing. General conclusions and limits of the study: No day 14 peak-response samples were available, so repertoires were characterized only after the peak T cell response. Epitopes outside the regions mutated in the B.1.351 and B.1.1.7 variants were reportedly recognized by nearly half of the unique spike-specific TCRs. Only six AZD1222 recipients were SARS-CoV-2 seropositive at baseline, limiting conclusions about previously exposed vaccinees. Participants were mostly white British and included more females than males, and it was suggested by the authors that clonal diversity may have been underestimated. The 56-69-year group was small, and its depth increase did not reach significance, likely because of low power. After two AZD1222 doses, both the breadth and the depth of spike-specific TCRs were significantly higher than at day 0 and than in MenACWY recipients. The vaccine-associated CD4 TCRs covered the entire spike protein, and the dominant responses fell in regions 160-218 and 743-854.

The V and J segments used are TRBV29-1 and TRBJ1-2; no confident D gene assignment can be made. The receptor's source is an adult who received the AZD1222 COVID-19 vaccine. Material: peripheral blood, obtained 28 days after the second AZD1222 dose. This receptor carries the CDR3 CSVGASGPNYGYTF. The DNA sequence follows: TGCAGCGTTGGGGCCTCCGGGCCGAACTATGGCTACACCTTC.